The 18 T cell receptor beta chains presented below share a single source sample, sequenced in a study of blood T cell repertoires in COVID-19. The assay was immunoSEQ multiplex PCR, and TCRdb's table has in-frame clones only and misses some. This table holds about 400,000 clones, more than 75% found once. Sequences were obtained from PBMCs or T cells enriched from blood (not recorded which). The receptors derive from a woman aged 30 to 39 with acute COVID-19.

The chain employs TRBV4-1 and TRBJ2-3; 9 nucleotides match TRBD2. The V and J ends lost 1 base and 0 bases, in that order; junction bases with no gene match: 8. The CDR3 runs 18 residues. Germline V gives CDR1 MGHRA, CDR2 YSYEKL. This chain's CDR3 is CASSQGLAGPFSTDTQYF. For the CDR3, the DNA is TGCGCCAGCAGCCAAGGGCTAGCGGGGCCCTTTAGCACAGATACGCAGTATTTT.

This chain links TRBV24-1 with TRBJ1-5; 9 positions agree with TRBD1. V shed 5 bases and J 6 bases; nucleotides not matched to a gene: 4. CDR3 size: 14 residues. In germline, CDR1 is KGHDR, CDR2 SFDVKD. The chain's CDR3 is CATSAGQGGQPQHF. The DNA of the CDR3 is TGTGCCACCAGTGCGGGACAGGGCGGTCAGCCCCAGCATTTT.

This clone has only one observation. The V call is TRBV19, the J call TRBJ1-2, with 9 bases identical to TRBD1. The CDR3 is made up of 13 amino acids. Germline CDR1 is LNHDA and CDR2 is SQIVND (reference sequence). J gave up 8 bases and V 8 bases, and 9 bases lay outside the gene matches. CDR3 amino acids: CASGQGRAVGYTF. CDR3 nucleotides: TGTGCCAGTGGACAGGGGAGGGCGGTCGGCTACACCTTC.

The chain uses TRBV29-1 and TRBJ2-7; TRBD2 might be the D (5 bases). CDR1 and CDR2 from the germline V gene are SQVTM and ANQGSEA. V was cut by 3 bases and J by 4 bases, with 7 bases left in between. There are 11 residues in the CDR3. The CDR3 here is CSVDRGYEQYF. CDR3 DNA sequence: TGCAGCGTTGATCGGGGTTACGAGCAGTACTTC.

This chain links TRBV7-9 with TRBJ2-3; 9 bases are a match to TRBD2. V lost 1 base and J lost 6; bases outside the gene matches: 5. Germline V gene lookup returns CDR1 SEHNR and CDR2 FQNEAQ (reference sequence). This CDR3 contains 15 residues. The CDR3 DNA follows: TGTGCCAGCAGCTTAGGACTAGCGGTGAGGGATACGCAGTATTTT. Translating gives CASSLGLAVRDTQYF.

The J gene is TRBJ2-1, the V gene TRBV6-2 or TRBV6-3; D perhaps matches TRBD2 (5 bases). CDR1 and CDR2 (germline): MNHEY, SVGEGT. The CDR3 covers 12 residues. V lost 4 bases to trimming and J lost 7 bases, with 8 bases between them. Here the CDR3 reads CASSSWRNEQFF. CDR3 coding DNA: TGTGCCAGCAGTTCATGGAGGAATGAGCAGTTCTTC.

The J gene is TRBJ1-5, the V gene TRBV3-1 (or the pseudogene TRBV3-2); TRBD1 is a possible D gene (5 bases). Trimming took 0 bases from V and 11 from J, leaving 14 bases between them. The CDR3 contains 14 residues. Germline values: CDR1 LGHDT, CDR2 YNNKEL (reference sequence). The CDR3 loop is CASSQEVGGLAQHF. The CDR3 DNA reads TGTGCCAGCAGCCAAGAGGTGGGGGGACTGGCCCAGCATTTT.

V and J are TRBV7-3 and TRBJ2-7; 9 nucleotides agree with TRBD1. Germline CDR1 and CDR2: SGHTA and FQGTGA. The CDR3 runs 14 residues. V was pared by 4 bases and J by 5 bases, with 6 bases of the junction left unmatched. CDR3 amino acids: CASSSGGTGNEQYF. The CDR3 DNA follows: TGTGCCAGCAGCTCCGGCGGGACAGGGAACGAGCAGTACTTC.

The V call is TRBV5-1, the J call TRBJ2-1; D perhaps matches TRBD1 (6 bases). The CDR3 loop spans 13 amino acids. The V and J ends lost 2 bases and 6 bases respectively, with 9 bases between them. Per the germline V gene, CDR1 is SGHRS and CDR2 is YFSETQ. The CDR3 protein is CASSFGQTNEQFF. For the CDR3, the DNA is TGCGCCAGCAGCTTCGGACAGACCAATGAGCAGTTCTTC.

This clone appeared a few times. V is TRBV5-1 and J is TRBJ1-2; D is uncertain. Germline values: CDR1 SGHRS, CDR2 YFSETQ. This CDR3 region has 13 residues. V was trimmed by 4 bases and J by 3 bases, leaving 10 bases between them. In nucleotides, the CDR3 is TGCGCCAGCAGCCCGGACGGGGACTATGGCTACACCTTC. It specifies CASSPDGDYGYTF.

J is TRBJ1-1 and V is TRBV25-1, with 10 bases that match TRBD1. CDR3 size: 14 residues. The ends lost 5 bases at V and 11 bases at J; junction bases unmatched: 11. Germline CDR1 is MGHDK and CDR2 is SYGVNS. CDR3 sequence reads: CASSTPRQGAGAFF. The CDR3 coding sequence is TGTGCCAGCAGTACCCCAAGACAGGGGGCTGGGGCTTTCTTT.

The V call is TRBV7-6, the J call TRBJ2-1, with a possible D match to TRBD2 (6 bases). V lost 2 bases and J 9 bases, leaving 14 bases between the germline ends. CDR3 length: 14 amino acids. CDR1 is SGHVS and CDR2 is FNYEAQ in the germline V gene. Here the CDR3 reads CASSLTGESVEQFF. CDR3 DNA: TGTGCCAGCAGCTTAACGGGAGAGAGTGTTGAGCAGTTCTTC.

The V and J genes are TRBV29-1 and TRBJ1-3; 7 bases map to TRBD1. Looked up from germline, CDR1 is SQVTM and CDR2 is ANQGSEA. Trimming cost V 7 bases and J 0 bases; bases outside gene matches: 6. The CDR3 sequence is 14 residues long. Here the CDR3 DNA reads TGCAGCGCCAGACAGGGCTCCTCTGGAAACACCATATATTTT. It specifies CSARQGSSGNTIYF. Filled out from reference TRBV29-1 and TRBJ1-3, the complete variable domain reads SAVISQKPSRDICQRGTSLTIQCQVDSQVTMMFWYRQQPGQSLTLIATANQGSEATYESGFVIDKFPISRPNLTFSTLTVSNMSPEDSSIYLCSARQGSSGNTIYFGEGSWLTVV.

This chain connects TRBV9 to TRBJ2-3; 9 bases are a match to TRBD1. Germline-derived CDR1 and CDR2 are SGDLS and YYNGEE. CDR3 size: 16 residues. After removal of 3 bases from V and 0 bases from J, the junction contained 5 bases not matched to a gene. This CDR3 is CASSASGTGSTDTQYF. In nucleotides, the CDR3 is TGTGCCAGCAGCGCTTCCGGGACAGGGAGCACAGATACGCAGTATTTT.

This chain joins TRBV29-1 and TRBJ2-4, with 7 bases lining up with TRBD2. Germline V gene sequence: CDR1 SQVTM, CDR2 ANQGSEA. Losses at the gene ends were 2 bases for V and 6 bases for J; bases not matched to a gene: 4. This CDR3 is 13 amino acids long. The CDR3 DNA follows: TGCAGCGTTGAAATGGGGGGGACAAACATTCAGTACTTC. It specifies CSVEMGGTNIQYF.

This clone was seen once. V gene TRBV28 combines with J gene TRBJ1-2; D remains ambiguous. The CDR3 has 13 amino acids. Germline V gene sequence: CDR1 MDHEN, CDR2 SYDVKM. The V end was cut by 4 bases, the J end by 4 bases, with 10 bases between. The CDR3 loop reads CASSSGVGYGYTF. In nucleotides, the CDR3 is TGTGCCAGCAGTTCAGGTGTTGGCTATGGCTACACCTTC.

The rearrangement uses TRBV9 and TRBJ1-1; TRBD1 matches at 10 bases. The CDR3 spans 14 residues. After removal of 3 bases from V and 7 bases from J, the junction contained 6 bases not matched to a gene. Germline CDR1 is SGDLS and CDR2 is YYNGEE. CDR3 in DNA: TGTGCCAGCAGCGGACTAGGACAGGGGGTTGAAGCTTTCTTT. This encodes CASSGLGQGVEAFF.

This chain connects TRBV2 to TRBJ2-1, with TRBD1 matching over 9 bases. Unmatched junction bases numbered 7, after V lost 9 bases and J lost 4 bases. Germline V gene lookup returns CDR1 SNHLY and CDR2 FYNNEI. This CDR3 is 14 amino acids long. The CDR3 is CASLTGGQYNEQFF. For the CDR3, the DNA is TGTGCCAGTTTGACAGGGGGGCAGTACAATGAGCAGTTCTTC.